What follows are 24 T cell receptor beta chains derived from one specimen sequenced in a study of T cell clones after liver transplantation. Only in-frame clones appear in the TCRdb table, and some are missing; sequencing was by immunoSEQ multiplex PCR. Here the sample spans over 60,000 clones, about four fifths being singletons. Sample: CD4+ T cells from blood, taken before liver transplant. Receptors were obtained from a human donor who received a liver transplant.

J is TRBJ1-1 and V is TRBV6-5; TRBD1 might be the D (5 bases). Germline V gene data show CDR1 as MNHEY and CDR2 as SVGAGI. Trimming stripped 8 bases from V and 4 bases from J, with 17 bases between. The CDR3 is made up of 14 amino acids. CDR3 nucleotides: TGTGCCAGCGGGACCTCCTTTCGGGGCACTGAAGCTTTCTTT. Protein sequence: CASGTSFRGTEAFF.

This chain links TRBV5-1 with TRBJ1-1; a weak D match, TRBD1 (5 bases). The germline V gene has CDR1 SGHRS and CDR2 YFSETQ. V lost 5 bases and J 8 bases, leaving 16 bases between the germline ends. CDR3 length: 13 residues. CDR3 nucleotides: TGCGCCAGCAGTCGAACGCCACAGGAGGAAGCTTTCTTT. It is translated as CASSRTPQEEAFF.

The rearrangement uses TRBV5-1 and TRBJ2-7, with a weak D call TRBD2 (6 bases). The V gene lost 6 bases and the J gene lost 5 bases, with 24 bases spanning the gap. This CDR3 contains 16 residues. Per germline, CDR1 SGHRS and CDR2 YFSETQ. The CDR3 loop is CASNPSRRSPGDEQYF. CDR3 coding DNA: TGCGCCAGCAATCCCTCCCGACGGAGCCCGGGGGACGAGCAGTACTTC. Variable domain in full (rest from reference TRBV5-1 and TRBJ2-7): KAGVTQTPRYLIKTRGQQVTLSCSPISGHRSVSWYQQTPGQGLQFLFEYFSETQRNKGNFPGRFSGRQFSNSRSEMNVSTLELGDSALYLCASNPSRRSPGDEQYFGPGTRLTVT.

The chain is built from TRBV5-1 and TRBJ2-7, with 11 bases identical to TRBD2. The V segment lost 0 bases and the J segment 2 bases; nucleotides outside the gene matches: 13. From germline, CDR1 is SGHRS and CDR2 YFSETQ. This CDR3 has 19 residues. In nucleotides, the CDR3 is TGCGCCAGCAGCTTGGCTTTATTAGCGGGAGGGCGGTTACCCTACGAGCAGTACTTC. Its translation is CASSLALLAGGRLPYEQYF.

The chain links TRBV18 to TRBJ1-2, with a tentative D call TRBD1 (5 bases). V lost 3 bases and J 1 base, leaving 9 bases between the germline ends. The CDR3 covers 14 residues. Germline CDR1 is KGHSH and CDR2 is LQKENI. Here the CDR3 DNA reads TGTGCCAGCTCACCGGACACGATTAACTATGGCTACACCTTC. The encoded protein is CASSPDTINYGYTF.

This chain connects TRBV27 to TRBJ2-7, with TRBD1 as a possible D gene (6 bases). There are 13 residues in the CDR3. Trimming pared 0 bases from V and 13 bases from J, leaving 16 bases between. Germline CDR1 and CDR2: MNHEY and SMNVEV (reference sequence). The CDR3 DNA follows: TGTGCCAGCAGTTTATCATCAGGGGACGGGGTCTACTTC. This codes for CASSLSSGDGVYF.

The rearrangement uses TRBV19 and TRBJ2-1; D possibly corresponds to TRBD2 (6 bases). Germline-derived CDR1 and CDR2 are LNHDA and SQIVND (reference sequence). Trimming removed 4 bases from V and 2 bases from J, with 15 bases in between. This CDR3 comprises 16 residues. The CDR3 DNA is TGTGCCAGTAGTAAGGTGGGGGACTCCACCTACAATGAGCAGTTCTTC. It encodes CASSKVGDSTYNEQFF. The whole variable domain, filled in from reference TRBV19 and TRBJ2-1, reads DGGITQSPKYLFRKEGQNVTLSCEQNLNHDAMYWYRQDPGQGLRLIYYSQIVNDFQKGDIAEGYSVSREKKESFPLTVTSAQKNPTAFYLCASSKVGDSTYNEQFFGPGTRLTVL.

In its sample, this clone was seen a few times. The chain carries TRBV4-1 and TRBJ2-7, with D tentatively TRBD1 (5 bases). The CDR3 spans 15 residues. Germline CDR1 reads MGHRA; CDR2 reads YSYEKL. Between the trimmed V and J ends, which lost 1 base and 3 bases, there was a span of 13 bases. CDR3 protein: CASSQVSGRDYEQYF. The CDR3 coding sequence is TGCGCCAGCAGCCAAGTTTCAGGGCGTGACTACGAGCAGTACTTC.

The V call is TRBV28, the J call TRBJ2-2; no clear D. Germline CDR1 is MDHEN and CDR2 is SYDVKM. Between the trimmed V and J ends, which lost 6 bases and 3 bases, there was a span of 11 bases. CDR3 length: 14 residues. CDR3 coding DNA: TGTGCCAGCAGCCCTCGAATGGACACCGGGGAGCTGTTTTTT. This codes for CASSPRMDTGELFF.

V usage is TRBV7-2 and J usage is TRBJ2-1, with D perhaps TRBD1 or TRBD2 (5 bases each). The CDR3 has 16 amino acids. V dropped 0 bases and J dropped 8 bases, with 17 bases sitting between them. Germline CDR1 reads SGHTA; CDR2 reads FQGNSA. As DNA, the CDR3 is TGTGCCAGCAGCTTAGCGCTGCAGCGGAACAGGTATGAGCAGTTCTTC. Amino acid sequence: CASSLALQRNRYEQFF. The full variable domain, rest sourced from reference TRBV7-2 and TRBJ2-1, is GAGVSQSPSNKVTEKGKDVELRCDPISGHTALYWYRQSLGQGLEFLIYFQGNSAPDKSGLPSDRFSAERTGGSVSTLTIQRTQQEDSAVYLCASSLALQRNRYEQFFGPGTRLTVL.

This clone appeared a single time. The chain couples TRBV28 to TRBJ2-7; 8 nucleotides agree with TRBD1. This CDR3 is built from 14 residues. J gave up 5 bases and V 6 bases, and 9 bases lay outside the gene matches. Per the germline V gene, CDR1 is MDHEN and CDR2 is SYDVKM. The CDR3 bases are TGTGCCAGCAGCCACCCCAGGGGGCGCGACGAGCAGTACTTC. Translating it yields CASSHPRGRDEQYF.

CDR3 DNA: TGTGCCAGCAGTGGGCGGGAGAGGTTCACCGGGGAGCTGTTTTTT. Translated, it gives CASSGRERFTGELFF. The chain has TRBV2 and TRBJ2-2; 7 nucleotides agree with TRBD2. Losses at the gene ends were 4 bases for V and 4 bases for J; bases not matched to a gene: 6. The CDR3 loop spans 15 amino acids. Germline V gene sequence: CDR1 SNHLY, CDR2 FYNNEI.

The genes are TRBV7-3 and TRBJ2-1; 14 nucleotides agree with TRBD2. V was clipped by 4 bases and J by 9 bases; unmatched bases: 11. The length of the CDR3 is 17 residues. Looked up from germline, CDR1 is SGHTA and CDR2 is FQGTGA. The CDR3 DNA sequence: TGTGCCAGCAGCTCAGCCGGGACTAGCGGGAGTTGGAGTGAGCAGTTCTTC. Residues: CASSSAGTSGSWSEQFF. Complete variable domain (other parts from reference TRBV7-3 and TRBJ2-1): GAGVSQTPSNKVTEKGKYVELRCDPISGHTALYWYRQSLGQGPEFLIYFQGTGAADDSGLPNDRFFAVRPEGSVSTLKIQRTERGDSAVYLCASSSAGTSGSWSEQFFGPGTRLTVL.

CDR3 amino acids: CASSLDHNTEAFF. CDR3 coding DNA: TGTGCCAGCAGCTTGGACCACAACACTGAAGCTTTCTTT. The chain has TRBV7-7 and TRBJ1-1; D uncertain. V lost 3 bases, J lost 2 bases, and 7 bases lay in between. Germline assignment: CDR1 SSHAT and CDR2 FNYEAQ (reference sequence). There are 13 residues in the CDR3.

V and J are TRBV11-3 and TRBJ2-1; D uncertain. V lost 0 bases to trimming and J lost 4 bases, with 10 bases between them. Per the germline V gene, CDR1 is SGHNT and CDR2 is YENEEA. This CDR3 is 15 amino acids long. CDR3 sequence (DNA): TGTGCCAGCAGCTTAGAAGGCGGCCCGTACAATGAGCAGTTCTTC. This encodes CASSLEGGPYNEQFF.

The V gene is TRBV4-3, the J gene TRBJ2-1; D uncertain. V lost 1 base and J 2 bases, leaving 12 bases between the germline ends. This CDR3 is built from 16 residues. The V gene's germline CDR1 is LGHNA and CDR2 YSLEER. The CDR3 DNA follows: TGCGCCAGCAGCCAAGCGTTAAACACACCCTACAATGAGCAGTTCTTC. Translated: CASSQALNTPYNEQFF.

This clone was seen only once. The chain joins TRBV6-1 to TRBJ2-1, with D possibly being TRBD2 (5 bases). Germline V gene data show CDR1 as MNHNS and CDR2 as SASEGT. V was trimmed by 2 bases and J by 2 bases, leaving 10 bases between them. The CDR3 is 15 residues long. CDR3 sequence: CASSEQPSTYNEQFF. The CDR3 region has the DNA TGTGCCAGCAGTGAACAACCTAGCACCTACAATGAGCAGTTCTTC.

The genes are TRBV5-6 and TRBJ1-1; D is perhaps TRBD1 (6 bases). The V end was cut by 4 bases, the J end by 0 bases, with 16 bases between. Germline CDR1 and CDR2: SGHDT and YYEEEE. The CDR3 consists of 16 residues. CDR3 in amino acids: CASSSYGGLVNTEAFF. The CDR3, as DNA: TGTGCCAGCAGCAGCTATGGGGGCTTGGTGAACACTGAAGCTTTCTTT.

The rearrangement uses TRBV30 and TRBJ2-3, with TRBD2 matching 11 bases. Germline CDR1 and CDR2: GTSNPN and SVGIG (reference sequence). V shed 5 bases, J shed 8 bases, and the junction held 9 bases outside the gene matches. The CDR3 contains 14 residues. The CDR3 DNA is TGTGCCTGGGAGCCGGGACTAGCGGCGTTTACGCAGTATTTT. It is translated as CAWEPGLAAFTQYF.

The chain employs TRBV6-5 and TRBJ1-2; TRBD1 matches 9 bases. The trim removed 0 bases at V and 7 bases at J, leaving 6 bases unmatched. The CDR3 runs to 15 residues. In germline, CDR1 is MNHEY, CDR2 SVGAGI. In DNA, the CDR3 is TGTGCCAGCAGTTACTCGGGACAGGGCTTTGGTGGCTACACCTTC. Protein sequence: CASSYSGQGFGGYTF.

The chain has TRBV18 and TRBJ2-1; perhaps TRBD1 as D (6 bases). The CDR3 is 15 residues long. CDR1 and CDR2 (germline): KGHSH, LQKENI. The germline V and J ends were trimmed by 6 bases and 4 bases, with 16 bases remaining between them. CDR3 coding DNA: TGTGCCAGCTCGCTAAATACAGGGTGGTACAATGAGCAGTTCTTC. As protein: CASSLNTGWYNEQFF.

The chain employs TRBV28 and TRBJ1-4; TRBD1 might be the D (5 bases). V was cut by 8 bases and J by 0 bases, with 16 bases left in between. This CDR3 region has 16 residues. Looked up from germline, CDR1 is MDHEN and CDR2 is SYDVKM. The CDR3 loop is CASGRGWGPTNEKLFF. CDR3 sequence (DNA): TGTGCCAGCGGCCGGGGGTGGGGTCCAACTAATGAAAAACTGTTTTTT.

The rearrangement links TRBV7-2 to TRBJ1-3; no reliable D call. This CDR3 has 12 residues. Per germline, CDR1 SGHTA and CDR2 FQGNSA. The V end lost 1 base, the J end lost 11 bases, and 9 bases lay between the germline ends. CDR3 coding DNA: TGTGCCAGCAGCTTAGGCAGGACCCCCATATATTTT. This codes for CASSLGRTPIYF. Filled out from reference TRBV7-2 and TRBJ1-3, the complete variable domain reads GAGVSQSPSNKVTEKGKDVELRCDPISGHTALYWYRQSLGQGLEFLIYFQGNSAPDKSGLPSDRFSAERTGGSVSTLTIQRTQQEDSAVYLCASSLGRTPIYFGEGSWLTVV.

The chain combines TRBV6-1 with TRBJ2-3; 10 nucleotides match TRBD2. The CDR3 sequence is 15 residues long. V shed 3 bases and J 4 bases; nucleotides not matched to a gene: 4. CDR1 MNHNS and CDR2 SASEGT come from the germline V gene. The CDR3 sequence is CASSDISGRADTQYF. CDR3 DNA: TGTGCCAGCAGTGATATCAGCGGGAGGGCAGATACGCAGTATTTT.